The 18 T cell receptor beta chains presented below share a single source sample, sequenced in a study of T cells in Graves' hyperthyroidism and ophthalmopathy. Regions amplified from RNA transcripts were the TCR beta CDR3 regions. The HTBI primer set served for first-round RT-PCR of the TCR CDR3. TCRdb called the multiplex PCR reads again in MiXCR, with one record for every CDR3 protein. In the table there are about 570,000 distinct CDR3 sequences, 40% to 55% of which are singletons. Sequencing was carried out using peripheral blood or thyroid tissue (not recorded which). The receptors here all came from an adult woman with Graves' disease, either hyperthyroidism or ophthalmopathy (not recorded which).

The V and J genes are TRBV20-1 and TRBJ1-1; 10 bases match TRBD1. The V gene's germline CDR1 is DFQATT and CDR2 SNEGSKA (reference sequence). CDR3 length equals 13 residues. V shed 7 bases, J shed 5 bases, and the junction held 7 bases outside the gene matches. CDR3 sequence: CSVPGQGGTEAFF. As DNA, the CDR3 is TGCAGTGTCCCTGGACAGGGGGGAACTGAAGCTTTCTTT.

The V call is TRBV2, the J call TRBJ2-7, with D possibly being TRBD1 or TRBD2 (6 bases each). CDR3 size: 10 residues. V shed 4 bases and J shed 12 bases, with 10 bases lying between them. Per the germline V gene, CDR1 is SNHLY and CDR2 is FYNNEI. CDR3 region: CASSAGGRYF. In nucleotides, the CDR3 is TGTGCCAGCAGTGCTGGGGGGCGGTACTTC.

This chain links TRBV12-3 or TRBV12-4 with TRBJ1-5; TRBD1 agrees at 8 bases. J gave up 11 bases and V 6 bases, and 6 bases lay outside the gene matches. CDR3 length equals 12 residues. As DNA, the CDR3 is TGTGCCAGCAGGACAGGGGTGGAGACCCAGCATTTT. It encodes CASRTGVETQHF.

This clonotype was observed many times. J is TRBJ1-1 and V is TRBV6-1; the D is unclear. With 7 bases removed from V and 0 bases from J, the gap between germline ends came to 9 bases. CDR1 is MNHNS, CDR2 SASEGT, per germline. The CDR3 is made up of 13 amino acids. The CDR3 is CASTRELNTEAFF. In DNA, the CDR3 is TGTGCCAGCACCCGCGAACTGAACACTGAAGCTTTCTTT.

Relative to its sample, this clonotype is medium-sized. The chain links TRBV7-3 to TRBJ1-2; 7 nucleotides agree with TRBD1. V gave up 5 bases and J gave up 2 bases; unmatched junction bases: 5. Germline CDR1 is SGHTA and CDR2 is FQGTGA. CDR3 length: 14 residues. The DNA for the CDR3 is TGTGCCAGCAGCCCCGAGGGGGCCAACTATGGCTACACCTTC. It is translated as CASSPEGANYGYTF.

The sample holds many counts of this clonotype. The chain links TRBV4-1 to TRBJ1-6; a possible D gene is TRBD1 (6 bases). Germline V lookup: CDR1 MGHRA, CDR2 YSYEKL. The CDR3 sequence is 16 residues long. Trimming took off 7 bases at V and 4 bases at J, with 17 bases between the two ends. In DNA, the CDR3 is TGCGCCAGCAAACCGATGGGGGCGGGGTATAATTCACCCCTCCACTTT. It specifies CASKPMGAGYNSPLHF.

The table lists this clonotype with many counts. This rearrangement joins TRBV7-9 to TRBJ1-3; no clear D gene. V lost 6 bases, J lost 1 base, and 10 bases lay in between. CDR1 SEHNR and CDR2 FQNEAQ come from the germline V gene (reference sequence). The CDR3 consists of 14 residues. The CDR3 nucleotides read TGTGCCAGCAGGTTCACAGATTCTGGAAACACCATATATTTT. It yields the protein CASRFTDSGNTIYF.

This clonotype was seen at least ten times. The CDR3 sequence: CSARETASGGETQYF. CDR3 sequence (DNA): TGCAGTGCTAGAGAAACAGCCTCGGGGGGAGAGACCCAGTACTTC. V gene TRBV20-1 combines with J gene TRBJ2-5; 7 bases are a match to TRBD2. Losses at the gene ends were 0 bases for V and 4 bases for J; bases not matched to a gene: 8. CDR1 is DFQATT and CDR2 is SNEGSKA in the germline V gene (reference sequence). The length of the CDR3 is 15 residues.

The chain combines TRBV5-1 with TRBJ2-7; a weak D match, TRBD2 (6 bases). There are 13 residues in the CDR3. V was cut by 0 bases and J by 6 bases, with 10 bases left in between. Per germline, CDR1 SGHRS and CDR2 YFSETQ. The CDR3 nucleotides read TGCGCCAGCAGCTTGGCCGCGACTAGCGAGCAGTACTTC. Its translation is CASSLAATSEQYF. The full variable domain, rest sourced from reference TRBV5-1 and TRBJ2-7, is KAGVTQTPRYLIKTRGQQVTLSCSPISGHRSVSWYQQTPGQGLQFLFEYFSETQRNKGNFPGRFSGRQFSNSRSEMNVSTLELGDSALYLCASSLAATSEQYFGPGTRLTVT.

The V gene is TRBV15, the J gene TRBJ1-6; TRBD1 matches at 10 bases. Unmatched junction bases numbered 3, after V lost 0 bases and J lost 10 bases. The CDR3 length is 15 residues. Looked up from germline, CDR1 is LNHNV and CDR2 is YYDKDF (reference sequence). CDR3 in amino acids: CATSRDEGQGSPLHF. CDR3 sequence (DNA): TGTGCCACCAGCAGAGACGAGGGACAGGGGTCACCCCTCCACTTT.

This clonotype was seen at least ten times. The V call is TRBV7-9, the J call TRBJ1-3, with 7 bases matching TRBD1. Germline CDR1 reads SEHNR; CDR2 reads FQNEAQ (reference sequence). J was trimmed by 0 bases and V by 4 bases; bases with no gene match: 6. This CDR3 has 16 amino acids. The CDR3: CASSSYRGSSGNTIYF. In DNA form, the CDR3 reads TGTGCCAGCAGCTCCTACAGGGGATCCTCTGGAAACACCATATATTTT. Filled out from reference TRBV7-9 and TRBJ1-3, the complete variable domain reads DTGVSQNPRHKITKRGQNVTFRCDPISEHNRLYWYRQTLGQGPEFLTYFQNEAQLEKSRLLSDRFSAERPKGSFSTLEIQRTEQGDSAMYLCASSSYRGSSGNTIYFGEGSWLTVV.

There are many counts of this clonotype. The CDR3 DNA reads as TGTGCCAGCAGCGTGGACGGGTGGAACACCGGGGAGCTGTTTTTT. This sequence encodes CASSVDGWNTGELFF. The V gene is TRBV5-5, the J gene TRBJ2-2; D is ambiguous. The CDR3 has 15 amino acids. The V gene lost 4 bases and the J gene lost 1 base, with 11 bases spanning the gap. Looked up from germline, CDR1 is SGHKS and CDR2 is YYEKEE (reference sequence).

This clonotype was found many times. The rearrangement links TRBV24-1 to TRBJ1-5; D is ambiguous. V was trimmed by 4 bases and J by 0 bases, leaving 6 bases between them. The CDR3 loop spans 14 amino acids. Germline V lookup: CDR1 KGHDR, CDR2 SFDVKD. The CDR3 DNA is TGTGCCACCAGTGACAACTATAGCAATCAGCCCCAGCATTTT. This encodes CATSDNYSNQPQHF.

This clonotype was picked up many times. This rearrangement joins TRBV11-2 to TRBJ2-7; 10 bases fit TRBD2. With V trimmed by 1 base and J by 1 base, 4 bases remained unmatched. The length of the CDR3 is 16 residues. Germline V lookup: CDR1 SGHAT, CDR2 FQNNGV. As DNA, the CDR3 is TGTGCCAGCAGCTTAGTTTTGACTAGCGGGTCCTACGAGCAGTACTTC. Translation gives CASSLVLTSGSYEQYF.

In this sample, this clonotype turned up many times. The chain couples TRBV7-9 to TRBJ2-5; 10 bases are a match to TRBD2. This CDR3 region has 15 residues. CDR1 is SEHNR and CDR2 is FQNEAQ in the germline V gene (reference sequence). With V trimmed by 0 bases and J by 4 bases, 2 bases remained unmatched. The CDR3 is CASSLALAGVETQYF. Here the CDR3 DNA reads TGTGCCAGCAGCTTAGCCCTAGCGGGAGTAGAGACCCAGTACTTC.

The chain joins TRBV20-1 to TRBJ1-3; unclear D gene. With 0 bases removed from V and 0 bases from J, the gap between germline ends came to 3 bases. This CDR3 has 13 amino acids. Germline V gene lookup returns CDR1 DFQATT and CDR2 SNEGSKA (reference sequence). The CDR3 DNA is TGCAGTGCTAGAGAGAGCTCTGGAAACACCATATATTTT. Translating it yields CSARESSGNTIYF.

The chain employs TRBV5-5 and TRBJ1-6; D not resolved. CDR3 length: 13 residues. Between the trimmed V and J ends, which lost 4 bases and 9 bases, there was a span of 11 bases. Germline CDR1 and CDR2: SGHKS and YYEKEE (reference sequence). In nucleotides, the CDR3 is TGTGCCAGCAGCATATCACCCACTTCACCCCTCCACTTT. Translating it yields CASSISPTSPLHF.

This clonotype has at least ten counts. The V and J genes are TRBV3-1 and TRBJ2-5; D not certain. The CDR3 totals 18 residues. Germline-derived CDR1 and CDR2 are LGHDT and YNNKEL (reference sequence). Trimming left V 0 bases short and J 2 bases short, with 19 bases between. The CDR3 DNA reads as TGTGCCAGCAGCCAAGAGTCTCAGATCAGGACGTTGCAAGAGACCCAGTACTTC. It translates to CASSQESQIRTLQETQYF.